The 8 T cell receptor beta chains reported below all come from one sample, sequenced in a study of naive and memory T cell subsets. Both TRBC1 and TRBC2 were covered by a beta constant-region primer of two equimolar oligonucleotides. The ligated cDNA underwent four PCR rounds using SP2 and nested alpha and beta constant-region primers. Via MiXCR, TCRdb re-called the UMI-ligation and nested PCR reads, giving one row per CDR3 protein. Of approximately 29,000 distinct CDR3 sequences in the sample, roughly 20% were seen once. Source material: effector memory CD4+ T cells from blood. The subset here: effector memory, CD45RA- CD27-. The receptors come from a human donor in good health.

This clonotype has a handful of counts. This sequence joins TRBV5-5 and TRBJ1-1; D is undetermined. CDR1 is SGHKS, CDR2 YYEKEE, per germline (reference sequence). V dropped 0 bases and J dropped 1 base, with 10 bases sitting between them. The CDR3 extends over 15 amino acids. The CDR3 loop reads CASSLVAHWNTEAFF. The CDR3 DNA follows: TGTGCCAGCAGCTTGGTGGCACACTGGAACACTGAAGCTTTCTTT.

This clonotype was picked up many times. The CDR3 loop reads CSVAGTSGIEQYF. The CDR3 nucleotides are TGCAGCGTTGCCGGGACTAGCGGAATAGAGCAGTACTTC. V gene TRBV29-1 combines with J gene TRBJ2-7, with 11 bases that match TRBD2. This CDR3 spans 13 amino acids. Germline V gene sequence: CDR1 SQVTM, CDR2 ANQGSEA. V lost 4 bases to trimming and J lost 7 bases; unmatched junction nucleotides: 6.

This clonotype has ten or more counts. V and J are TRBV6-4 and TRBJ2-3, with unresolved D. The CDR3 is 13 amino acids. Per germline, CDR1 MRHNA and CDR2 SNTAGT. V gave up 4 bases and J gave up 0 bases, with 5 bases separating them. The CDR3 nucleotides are TGTGCCAGCAGTGTGACCAGCACAGATACGCAGTATTTT. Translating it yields CASSVTSTDTQYF.

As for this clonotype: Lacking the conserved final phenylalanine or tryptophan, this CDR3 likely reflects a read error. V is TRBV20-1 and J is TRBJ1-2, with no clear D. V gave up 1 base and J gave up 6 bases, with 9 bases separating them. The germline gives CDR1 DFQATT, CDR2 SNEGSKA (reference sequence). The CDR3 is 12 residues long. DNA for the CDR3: TGCAGTGCTAGAGGGTTGGAGAATGGCTACACCTAC. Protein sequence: CSARGLENGYTY.

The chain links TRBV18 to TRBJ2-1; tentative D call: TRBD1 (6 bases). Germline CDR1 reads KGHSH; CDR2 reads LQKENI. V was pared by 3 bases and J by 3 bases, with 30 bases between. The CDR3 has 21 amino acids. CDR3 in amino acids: CASSPVRQVSSSGLNYNEQFF. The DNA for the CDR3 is TGTGCCAGCTCACCTGTACGACAGGTCTCGTCCAGTGGGCTTAACTACAATGAGCAGTTCTTC.

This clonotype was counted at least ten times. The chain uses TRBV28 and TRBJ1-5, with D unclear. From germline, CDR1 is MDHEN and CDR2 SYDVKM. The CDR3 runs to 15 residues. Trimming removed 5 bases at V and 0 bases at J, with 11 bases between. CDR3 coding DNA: TGTGCCAGCAGTGTTTGGGAGCATAGCAATCAGCCCCAGCATTTT. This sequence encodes CASSVWEHSNQPQHF.

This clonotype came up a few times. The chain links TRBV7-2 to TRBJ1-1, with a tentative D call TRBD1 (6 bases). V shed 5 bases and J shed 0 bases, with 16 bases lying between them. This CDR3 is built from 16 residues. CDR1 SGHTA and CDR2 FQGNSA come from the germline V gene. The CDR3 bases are TGTGCCAGCAGCCCAAGGTGGGGGGGCATGAACACTGAAGCTTTCTTT. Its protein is CASSPRWGGMNTEAFF.

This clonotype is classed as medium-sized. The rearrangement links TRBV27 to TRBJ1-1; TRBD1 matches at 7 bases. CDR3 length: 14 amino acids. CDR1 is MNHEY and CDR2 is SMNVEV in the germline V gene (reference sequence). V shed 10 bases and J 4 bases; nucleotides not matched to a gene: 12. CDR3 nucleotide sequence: TGTGCCACGAAGTCCACAGGGGCTGGCACTGAAGCTTTCTTT. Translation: CATKSTGAGTEAFF.